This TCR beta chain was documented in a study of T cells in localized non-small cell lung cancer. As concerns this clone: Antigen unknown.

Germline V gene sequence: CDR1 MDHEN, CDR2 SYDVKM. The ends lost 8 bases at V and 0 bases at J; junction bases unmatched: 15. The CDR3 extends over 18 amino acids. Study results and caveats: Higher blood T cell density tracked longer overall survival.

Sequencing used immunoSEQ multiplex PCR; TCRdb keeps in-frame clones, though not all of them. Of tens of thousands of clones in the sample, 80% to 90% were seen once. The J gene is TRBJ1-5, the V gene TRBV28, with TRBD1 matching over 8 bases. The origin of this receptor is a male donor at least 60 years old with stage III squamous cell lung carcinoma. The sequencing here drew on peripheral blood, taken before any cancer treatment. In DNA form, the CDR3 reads TGTGCCAGCTGGGGCGGGACAGGACTGGATTATAGCAATCAGCCCCAGCATTTT. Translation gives CASWGGTGLDYSNQPQHF. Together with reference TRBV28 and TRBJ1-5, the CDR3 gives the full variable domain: DVKVTQSSRYLVKRTGEKVFLECVQDMDHENMFWYRQDPGLGLRLIYFSYDVKMKEKGDIPEGYSVSREKKERFSLILESASTNQTSMYLCASWGGTGLDYSNQPQHFGDGTRLSIL.